The T cell receptor (beta chain) described here comes from a study of T-cell reconstitution after alpha-beta-depleted transplantation in children. Study outcomes and limitations: There were some patients whose high TCRbeta diversity at day 60 came from surviving recipient T cells and thymic progenitors. The study reportedly traced alpha-beta T cells about two months after transplant to several hundred expanded graft clones.

This clonotype was observed at least ten times. As yet, its antigen is unknown. Molecular barcoding with unique molecular identifiers was used for the TCRbeta library. Using its own MiXCR run on the PCR reads, TCRdb lists one record per CDR3 protein. The table includes 180,000 or so distinct CDR3 sequences, 5% to 7.5% detected once. Germline CDR1 LGHNA, CDR2 YSLEER. The CDR3 loop spans 16 amino acids. The trim removed 0 bases at V and 3 bases at J, leaving 3 bases unmatched. The receptor was isolated from a girl in the first two years of life with combined immunodeficiency, due to receive a stem cell transplant. The chain joins TRBV4-3 to TRBJ2-1; 9 bases agree with TRBD2. The sequencing here drew on PBMCs, taken before TCRalphabeta/CD19-depleted stem cell transplant. The CDR3 DNA follows: TGCGCCAGCAGCCAAGATCCTAGCGGGATCTACAATGAGCAGTTCTTC. This encodes CASSQDPSGIYNEQFF.